The sequence of this T cell receptor beta chain was determined in a study of blood T cells in healthy people across ages. Findings and caveats of the study: Roughly linearly, TCR beta diversity per million T cells fell as age increased.

For this clonotype: What it recognizes is unknown.

For the second PCR, which ran for roughly 6 to 12 cycles, a sample-barcoded 5' primer and a J-beta primer mix were used. TCRdb itself ran the 5' RACE reads through MiXCR, one entry per CDR3 protein. This table has about a million distinct CDR3 sequences, roughly 51% appearing once. V lost 2 bases and J 0 bases, leaving 7 bases between the germline ends. The CDR3 length is 15 residues. Germline CDR1 is MNHEY and CDR2 is SVGEGT. The V call is TRBV6-2 or TRBV6-3, the J call TRBJ2-2, with D hard to call. What was sequenced was blood. This sequence originates from a woman aged 60-75 years in good health. The CDR3 sequence: CASSYRPTNTGELFF. Written as DNA, the CDR3 is TGTGCCAGCAGTTACCGGCCGACGAACACCGGGGAGCTGTTTTTT.